The 18 T cell receptor beta chains below all came from one sample that was sequenced in a study of blood T cell repertoires in COVID-19. The assay was immunoSEQ multiplex PCR, and TCRdb's table has in-frame clones only and misses some. Of 330,000 or so clones in the sample, over 80% were seen once. The sample consisted of peripheral blood. Source of these receptors: a man aged 30-40 years with COVID-19, enrolled during active disease.

The rearrangement joins TRBV14 to TRBJ2-5, with TRBD2 as a possible D gene (6 bases). This CDR3 region has 13 residues. Germline CDR1 and CDR2: SGHDN and FVKESK. V lost 4 bases and J lost 5, with 11 bases in between. CDR3 bases: TGTGCCAGCAGCCGAGGGAGGCAGGAGACCCAGTACTTC. The encoded protein is CASSRGRQETQYF.

This clone was picked up a small number of times. V gene TRBV11-3 combines with J gene TRBJ2-2; maybe TRBD1 (6 bases). In germline, CDR1 is SGHNT, CDR2 YENEEA. Trimming stripped 1 base from V and 5 bases from J, with 8 bases between. The CDR3 length is 14 residues. The CDR3 nucleotides are TGTGCCAGCAGCTTAGTACAGGGAACCGGGGAGCTGTTTTTT. Protein: CASSLVQGTGELFF.

V is TRBV7-3 and J is TRBJ2-5; a possible D gene is TRBD1 (7 bases). Germline V gene data show CDR1 as SGHTA and CDR2 as FQGTGA. V was clipped by 5 bases and J by 5 bases, with 18 bases between them. The CDR3 spans 15 residues. Written as DNA, the CDR3 is TGTGCCAGCAGCAGCAGGGGGGATCCGGGGGAGACCCAGTACTTC. Translated: CASSSRGDPGETQYF.

V is TRBV7-6 and J is TRBJ1-2, with TRBD1 identical over 7 bases. CDR3 length: 16 residues. Germline assignment: CDR1 SGHVS and CDR2 FNYEAQ. Trimming removed 5 bases from V and 2 bases from J; junction bases left unmatched: 11. The CDR3 region has the DNA TGTGCCAGCAGCCGGCTATACAGGGGCGGAAACTATGGCTACACCTTC. Protein sequence: CASSRLYRGGNYGYTF.

This rearrangement joins TRBV5-8 to TRBJ2-3; TRBD2 agrees at 9 bases. The CDR3 runs 16 residues. V gave up 4 bases and J gave up 2 bases; unmatched junction bases: 8. Per the germline V gene, CDR1 is SGHTS and CDR2 is YDEGEE. DNA of the CDR3: TGTGCCAGCAGCCGTCCGGGACTAGCCTTCACAGATACGCAGTATTTT. Translated: CASSRPGLAFTDTQYF.

V usage is TRBV5-1 and J usage is TRBJ1-1; a weak D match, TRBD1 (5 bases). CDR1 is SGHRS and CDR2 is YFSETQ in the germline V gene. This CDR3 spans 14 amino acids. The ends were cut back, 5 bases at V and 4 bases at J, with 15 bases in the middle. The CDR3 bases are TGCGCCAGCAGGAGCCCCGGCGGGGGCACTGAAGCTTTCTTT. This translates into CASRSPGGGTEAFF.

This clone came up once. The V call is TRBV3-1 (or the pseudogene TRBV3-2), the J call TRBJ2-2; TRBD2 matches 7 bases. The CDR3 sequence is 16 residues long. CDR1 is LGHDT, CDR2 YNNKEL, per germline (reference sequence). Trimming at V came to 1 base and at J to 5 bases, leaving 7 bases not matched to a gene. CDR3 sequence reads: CASSQGGGSNTGELFF. The CDR3 coding sequence is TGTGCCAGCAGCCAAGGGGGCGGGAGTAATACCGGGGAGCTGTTTTTT.

This chain joins TRBV7-9 and TRBJ2-5; perhaps TRBD1 as D (6 bases). The CDR3 has 14 residues. The germline V and J ends were trimmed by 5 bases and 5 bases, with 15 bases remaining between them. Germline values: CDR1 SEHNR, CDR2 FQNEAQ (reference sequence). The DNA for the CDR3 is TGTGCCAGCAGCAGAAGGGGGATGGAGGAGACCCAGTACTTC. Protein: CASSRRGMEETQYF.

This clone was seen a handful of times. The chain combines TRBV29-1 with TRBJ1-1; the match to TRBD1 covers 7 bases. The CDR3 spans 13 residues. Germline V gene lookup returns CDR1 SQVTM and CDR2 ANQGSEA. J gave up 2 bases and V 8 bases, and 8 bases lay outside the gene matches. The DNA of the CDR3 is TGCAGCACCACGACAGGGACAAACACTGAAGCTTTCTTT. Translation: CSTTTGTNTEAFF.

The CDR3 coding sequence is TGTGCCAGCAGCGTCGGGAGAGCCTTCACAGATACGCAGTATTTT. Translated, it gives CASSVGRAFTDTQYF. V usage is TRBV9 and J usage is TRBJ2-3, with a possible D match to TRBD2 (6 bases). V lost 2 bases and J 2 bases, leaving 12 bases between the germline ends. The germline CDR1 and CDR2 sequences are SGDLS and YYNGEE. This CDR3 comprises 15 residues. The full variable domain, rest sourced from reference TRBV9 and TRBJ2-3, is DSGVTQTPKHLITATGQRVTLRCSPRSGDLSVYWYQQSLDQGLQFLIQYYNGEERAKGNILERFSAQQFPDLHSELNLSSLELGDSALYFCASSVGRAFTDTQYFGPGTRLTVL.

The V call is TRBV28, the J call TRBJ2-7; D is ambiguous. CDR1 and CDR2 from the germline V gene are MDHEN and SYDVKM. The length of the CDR3 is 15 residues. The V end lost 4 bases, the J end lost 3 bases, and 16 bases lay between the germline ends. The CDR3 nucleotides read TGTGCCAGCAGTTCCCCTCGGAAGTCGGGCTACGAGCAGTACTTC. Encoded protein: CASSSPRKSGYEQYF. Using reference TRBV28 and TRBJ2-7 for the parts outside the CDR3, the full variable domain is DVKVTQSSRYLVKRTGEKVFLECVQDMDHENMFWYRQDPGLGLRLIYFSYDVKMKEKGDIPEGYSVSREKKERFSLILESASTNQTSMYLCASSSPRKSGYEQYFGPGTRLTVT.

A word on this clone: Other DNA sequences in this sample translate to the same CDR3. DNA of the CDR3: TGTGCCAGCTCACCACCAGGGACAGGGAACACTGAAGCTTTCTTT. It is translated as CASSPPGTGNTEAFF. This chain uses TRBV18 with TRBJ1-1; 8 bases match TRBD1. This CDR3 contains 15 residues. The germline CDR1 and CDR2 sequences are KGHSH and LQKENI. The J segment lost 1 base and the V segment lost 0 bases, leaving 1 base of the junction unmatched.

J is TRBJ2-1 and V is TRBV19, with 15 bases aligning to TRBD2. The V gene end was trimmed by 7 bases and the J gene end by 2 bases; junction bases not matched to a gene: 9. This CDR3 is 18 amino acids long. From germline, CDR1 is LNHDA and CDR2 SQIVND (reference sequence). CDR3 DNA sequence: TGTGCCAGTACGCCGGGACTAGCGGGAGGAGCCCCCTACAATGAGCAGTTCTTC. It yields the protein CASTPGLAGGAPYNEQFF.

The rearrangement joins TRBV28 to TRBJ2-2, with 12 bases fitting TRBD1. With V trimmed by 8 bases and J by 5 bases, 6 bases remained unmatched. Germline V gene sequence: CDR1 MDHEN, CDR2 SYDVKM. The CDR3 runs 15 residues. The CDR3 reads CASYWGQGATGELFF. The CDR3 DNA reads as TGTGCCAGCTATTGGGGACAGGGGGCGACCGGGGAGCTGTTTTTT.

The chain has TRBV7-8 and TRBJ2-3; 7 bases are a match to TRBD2. The CDR3 runs to 16 residues. Trimming cost V 2 bases and J 2 bases; bases outside gene matches: 7. Germline V gene lookup returns CDR1 SGHVS and CDR2 FQNEAQ. CDR3 protein: CASSLLPSGFTDTQYF. CDR3 in DNA: TGTGCCAGCAGCTTATTACCTAGCGGTTTCACAGATACGCAGTATTTT.

This chain links TRBV7-8 with TRBJ1-1, with 7 bases identical to TRBD1. Trimming removed 5 bases from V and 5 bases from J; junction bases left unmatched: 14. The CDR3 is 16 residues long. Germline-derived CDR1 and CDR2 are SGHVS and FQNEAQ. For the CDR3, the DNA is TGTGCCAGCAGCCTCCGGACGGAGGGGGCGAATACTGAAGCTTTCTTT. Translating gives CASSLRTEGANTEAFF.

This chain joins TRBV7-6 and TRBJ2-7, with TRBD2 identical over 7 bases. Unmatched junction bases numbered 14, after V lost 5 bases and J lost 4 bases. This CDR3 has 16 residues. From germline, CDR1 is SGHVS and CDR2 FNYEAQ. In DNA form, the CDR3 reads TGTGCCAGCAGCCTAAGTATCCCTAGCGGAGTATACGAGCAGTACTTC. Protein: CASSLSIPSGVYEQYF.

The chain employs TRBV7-2 and TRBJ1-2; TRBD1 agrees at 7 bases. Germline V CDR1 and CDR2: SGHTA, FQGNSA. The CDR3 has 15 residues. V gave up 5 bases and J gave up 3 bases; unmatched junction bases: 9. The chain's CDR3 is CASSLRTGPHYGYTF. In DNA, the CDR3 is TGTGCCAGCAGCCTAAGGACAGGCCCTCACTATGGCTACACCTTC.